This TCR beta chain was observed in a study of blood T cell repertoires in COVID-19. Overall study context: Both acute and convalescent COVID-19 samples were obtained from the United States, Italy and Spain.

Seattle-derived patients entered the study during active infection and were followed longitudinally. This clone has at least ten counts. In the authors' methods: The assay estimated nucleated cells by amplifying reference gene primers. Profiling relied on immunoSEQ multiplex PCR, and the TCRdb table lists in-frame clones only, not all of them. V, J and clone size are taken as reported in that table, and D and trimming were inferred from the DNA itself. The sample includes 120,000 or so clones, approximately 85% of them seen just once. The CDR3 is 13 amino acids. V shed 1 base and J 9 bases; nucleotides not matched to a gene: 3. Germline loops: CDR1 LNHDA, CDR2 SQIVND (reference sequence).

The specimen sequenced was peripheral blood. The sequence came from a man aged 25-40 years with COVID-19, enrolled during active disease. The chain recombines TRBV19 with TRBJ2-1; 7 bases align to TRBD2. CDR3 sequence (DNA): TGTGCCAGTAGTATAGGGATAGCGGGTGAGCAGTTCTTC. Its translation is CASSIGIAGEQFF.